The 4 T cell receptor beta chains below come from one sample, sequenced in a study of technical replicates of blood from a few donors listed by TCRdb under 2017. Library preparation employed the immunoSEQ multiplex PCR assay. Entries here come from immuneACCESS through TCRdb and include only in-frame sequences with V and J called. Some clones fail to appear in such tables; in the studies checked, an unresolved V gene covers under half of the shortfall, and the cause of the remainder is unknown. The sample yields around 61,000 clones; around 97% were counted once. Together, the top ten hold 0.19% of the sample. Sequencing was done on a sample of T cells isolated from PBMCs. These TCRs come from a human donor in good health.

This clone was seen once. The CDR3 nucleotides read TGTGCCAGCAGCCCCCAAGGGGCTAGGGGCGGGGAGCTGTTTTTT. This sequence encodes CASSPQGARGGELFF. The chain uses TRBV4-2 and TRBJ2-2, with D perhaps matching TRBD1 (5 bases). The germline gives CDR1 LGHNA, CDR2 YNFKEQ. CDR3 size: 15 residues. Trimming stripped 4 bases from V and 7 bases from J, with 16 bases between.

The sample holds one count of this clone. This chain joins TRBV2 and TRBJ2-7; 9 bases are shared with TRBD1. The CDR3 totals 15 residues. J gave up 2 bases and V 8 bases, and 10 bases lay outside the gene matches. Germline CDR1 and CDR2: SNHLY and FYNNEI. The CDR3 DNA is TGTGCCAGCTTTTACCCCGGACAGGGGACCTACGAGCAGTACTTC. It encodes CASFYPGQGTYEQYF.

The chain has TRBV7-3 and TRBJ2-7; 7 bases are a match to TRBD1. Looked up from germline, CDR1 is SGHTA and CDR2 is FQGTGA. The trim removed 3 bases at V and 9 bases at J, leaving 8 bases unmatched. The CDR3 runs to 13 residues. CDR3 sequence (DNA): TGTGCCAGCAGCTTCCGACAGGGCACACGGCAGTACTTC. It codes for CASSFRQGTRQYF.

The rearrangement uses TRBV27 and TRBJ2-1; D uncertain. The CDR3 loop spans 14 amino acids. Trimming shortened V by 2 bases and J by 8 bases, and 13 bases separated the two germline ends. Germline assignment: CDR1 MNHEY and CDR2 SMNVEV (reference sequence). CDR3: CASSLTSDIDEQFF. The DNA for the CDR3 is TGTGCCAGCAGTTTAACTTCAGACATCGATGAGCAGTTCTTC.